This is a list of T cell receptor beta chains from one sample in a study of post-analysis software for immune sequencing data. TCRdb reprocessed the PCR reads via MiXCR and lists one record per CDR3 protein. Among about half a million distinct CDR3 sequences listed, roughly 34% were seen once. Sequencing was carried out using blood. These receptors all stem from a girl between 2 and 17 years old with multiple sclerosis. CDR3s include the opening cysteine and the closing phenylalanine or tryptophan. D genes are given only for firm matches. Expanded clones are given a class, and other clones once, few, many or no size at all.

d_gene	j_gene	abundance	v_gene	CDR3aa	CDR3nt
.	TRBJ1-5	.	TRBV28	CASSFGGQEPQHF	TGTGCCAGCAGTTTTGGGGGGCAGGAGCCCCAGCATTTT
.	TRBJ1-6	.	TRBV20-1	CSARDLEGRTGYNSLLHF	TGCAGTGCTAGAGATCTCGAGGGGCGAACCGGCTATAATTCACTCCTCCACTTT
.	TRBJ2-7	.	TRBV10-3	CAISGPPEEGNEQYF	TGTGCCATCAGTGGGCCGCCGGAGGAGGGTAACGAGCAGTACTTC
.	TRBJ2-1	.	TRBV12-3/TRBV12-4	CASTPGHRWNNEQFF	TGTGCCAGCACCCCTGGACATCGATGGAACAATGAGCAGTTCTTC
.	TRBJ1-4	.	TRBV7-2	CASSASLGSKEKLFF	TGTGCCAGCAGCGCCTCCTTGGGTAGTAAGGAAAAACTGTTTTTT
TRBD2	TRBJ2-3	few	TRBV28	CASTPGGGTDTQYF	TGTGCCAGCACCCCTGGGGGGGGGACAGATACGCAGTATTTT
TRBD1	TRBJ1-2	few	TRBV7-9	CASSPGTAIYGYTF	TGTGCCAGCAGCCCAGGGACAGCCATTTATGGCTACACCTTC
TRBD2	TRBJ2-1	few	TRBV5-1	CASSFSGTSGEQFF	TGCGCCAGCAGCTTCTCCGGGACTAGCGGCGAGCAGTTCTTC
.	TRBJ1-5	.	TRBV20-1	CSANKNPGTADQPQHF	TGCAGTGCCAATAAGAACCCCGGGACGGCGGATCAGCCCCAGCATTTT
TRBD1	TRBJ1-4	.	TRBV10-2	CASRGQVEKLFF	TGCGCCAGCAGGGGACAGGTCGAAAAACTGTTTTTT
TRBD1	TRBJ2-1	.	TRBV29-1	CGVLLDRGRGNEQFF	TGCGGCGTTTTACTGGACAGGGGAAGGGGAAATGAGCAGTTCTTC
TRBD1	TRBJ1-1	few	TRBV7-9	CASSPRTGANTEAFF	TGTGCCAGCAGCCCACGGACAGGGGCGAACACTGAAGCTTTCTTT
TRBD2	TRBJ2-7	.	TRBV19	CASTTSGGSYEQYF	TGTGCCAGTACCACTAGCGGGGGTTCCTACGAGCAGTACTTC
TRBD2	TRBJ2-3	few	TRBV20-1	CSASPSRAGAFTDTQYF	TGCAGTGCTAGTCCCAGTCGAGCGGGGGCATTCACAGATACGCAGTATTTT
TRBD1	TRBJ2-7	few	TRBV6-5	CASSLRQGYPYEQYF	TGTGCCAGCAGTTTAAGACAGGGTTACCCCTACGAGCAGTACTTC
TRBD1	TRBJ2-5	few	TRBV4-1	CASSQKGTGVNRETQYF	TGCGCCAGCAGCCAGAAGGGGACAGGGGTAAATCGAGAGACCCAGTACTTC
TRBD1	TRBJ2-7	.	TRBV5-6	CASSWDRSSYEQYF	TGTGCCAGCAGCTGGGACAGGAGCTCCTACGAGCAGTACTTC
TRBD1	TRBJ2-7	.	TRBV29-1	CSVFVGTVHCEQYF	TGCAGCGTGTTCGTCGGGACAGTCCACTGCGAGCAGTACTTC
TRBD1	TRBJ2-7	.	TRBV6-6	CARSYSDRGNSYEQYF	TGTGCCCGCAGTTACTCAGACAGGGGCAACTCCTACGAGCAGTACTTC
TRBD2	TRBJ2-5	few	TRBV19	CASRRPGGTQYF	TGTGCCAGTAGAAGACCGGGGGGGACCCAGTACTTC
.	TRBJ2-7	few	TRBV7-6	CASSSPPDEVYEQYF	TGTGCCAGCAGCTCGCCCCCGGATGAGGTCTACGAGCAGTACTTC
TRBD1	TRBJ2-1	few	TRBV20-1	CSANRTPGQGHNEQFF	TGCAGTGCAAACCGTACGCCGGGACAGGGCCACAATGAGCAGTTCTTC
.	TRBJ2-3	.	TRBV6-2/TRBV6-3	CASSYGQLRRNTQYF	TGTGCCAGCAGTTACGGACAACTCCGCAGGAATACGCAGTATTTT
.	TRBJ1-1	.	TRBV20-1	CSARDPPEAFF	TGCAGTGCTAGAGATCCCCCCGAAGCTTTCTTT
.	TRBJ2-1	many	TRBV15	CATGGGRTYNEQFF	TGTGCCACCGGAGGGGGCCGCACCTACAATGAGCAGTTCTTC
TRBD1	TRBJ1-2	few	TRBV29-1	CSVYEGQGSFNGYTF	TGCAGCGTTTATGAAGGACAGGGTTCTTTTAATGGCTACACCTTC
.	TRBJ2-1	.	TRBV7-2	CASSLKTAQFF	TGTGCCAGCAGCTTAAAGACAGCTCAGTTCTTC
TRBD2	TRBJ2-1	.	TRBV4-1	CASSQAAWREVHNEQCF	TGCGCCAGCAGCCAAGCGGCGTGGCGGGAGGTACACAATGAGCAGTGCTTC
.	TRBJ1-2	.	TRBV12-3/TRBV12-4	CASSLWQNGYTF	TGTGCCAGCAGTTTATGGCAAAATGGCTACACCTTC
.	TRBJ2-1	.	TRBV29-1	CSVDGTQSSYNEQFF	TGCAGCGTTGATGGGACGCAGAGCTCCTACAATGAGCAGTTCTTC
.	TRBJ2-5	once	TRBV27	CASSFGTYQETQYF	TGCGCCAGCAGTTTCGGGACTTATCAAGAGACCCAGTACTTC
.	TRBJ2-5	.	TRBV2	CASTRGRQETQYF	TGTGCCAGCACCCGGGGGAGACAAGAGACCCAGTACTTC
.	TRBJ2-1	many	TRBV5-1	CASSLDSLEGLAYNEQFF	TGCGCCAGCAGCTTGGATTCGCTAGAAGGGCTAGCCTACAATGAGCAGTTCTTC
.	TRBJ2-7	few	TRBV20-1	CSLSFLRGSYEQYF	TGCAGTCTATCCTTCCTGAGGGGGTCCTACGAGCAGTACTTC
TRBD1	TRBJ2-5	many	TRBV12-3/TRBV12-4	CASSLRTGIQETQYF	TGTGCCAGCAGTTTAAGGACAGGAATACAAGAGACCCAGTACTTC
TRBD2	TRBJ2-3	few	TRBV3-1	CASSRTPGRSIRTDTQYF	TGTGCCAGCAGCCGGACACCCGGGAGGTCAATAAGGACAGATACGCAGTATTTT
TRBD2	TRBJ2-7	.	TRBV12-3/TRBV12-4	CASSLQAGEYGQYF	TGTGCCAGCAGTTTACAAGCGGGGGAGTACGGGCAGTACTTC
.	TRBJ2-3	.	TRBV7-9	CASSIPGPDTQYF	TGTGCCAGCAGCATCCCGGGGCCGGATACGCAGTATTTT
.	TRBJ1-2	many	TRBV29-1	CSVEMGFNYGYTF	TGCAGCGTTGAAATGGGGTTTAATTATGGCTACACCTTC
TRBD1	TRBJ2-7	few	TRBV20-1	CSAAGGRDEQYF	TGCAGTGCAGCAGGGGGCAGGGACGAGCAGTACTTC